The 24 T cell receptor beta chains given below trace back to one sample, sequenced in a study of a mutant IDH1 vaccine in newly diagnosed glioma. The time point was: week 23, last vaccination. Doses comprised 300 ug of mutant IDH1 20-mer peptide each, plus topical imiquimod. Libraries were prepared by immunoSEQ multiplex PCR; TCRdb keeps only in-frame clonotypes and omits some of them. The table includes 40,000 or so clones, roughly 80% detected once. These receptors are not linked to any known antigen. The sample here was PBMCs, taken from a glioma patient whose treatment included an IDH1 peptide vaccine. These TCRs come from a man aged 50-60 years with glioma.

This chain links TRBV11-2 with TRBJ1-3, with D uncertain. The CDR3 runs 19 residues. The ends were cut back, 5 bases at V and 2 bases at J, with 25 bases in the middle. CDR1 is SGHAT, CDR2 FQNNGV, per germline. The CDR3 nucleotides are TGTGCCAGCAGCCCAAAAAGGGCCGCGGCTTTTCTGGCTGGAAACACCATATATTTT. Its protein product is CASSPKRAAAFLAGNTIYF. The entire variable domain, with the rest obtained from reference TRBV11-2 and TRBJ1-3, is as follows: EAGVAQSPRYKIIEKRQSVAFWCNPISGHATLYWYQQILGQGPKLLIQFQNNGVVDDSQLPKDRFSAERLKGVDSTLKIQPAKLEDSAVYLCASSPKRAAAFLAGNTIYFGEGSWLTVV.

The V and J genes are TRBV6-5 and TRBJ1-1; D not resolved. The CDR3 is 15 residues long. The germline CDR1 and CDR2 sequences are MNHEY and SVGAGI. Deletions cut 6 bases from V and 1 base from J, with 15 bases between. The DNA of the CDR3 is TGTGCCAGCAGCCCCAATAGCAGTCCGAACACTGAAGCTTTCTTT. Translation gives CASSPNSSPNTEAFF.

V and J are TRBV7-2 and TRBJ2-5, with D uncertain. This CDR3 contains 15 residues. CDR1 is SGHTA and CDR2 is FQGNSA in the germline V gene. V shed 0 bases and J shed 1 base, with 9 bases lying between them. The CDR3 reads CASSLAFQPQETQYF. Here the CDR3 DNA reads TGTGCCAGCAGCTTAGCGTTTCAACCCCAAGAGACCCAGTACTTC.

Written as DNA, the CDR3 is TGCAGCGTTCTGACAGGGGGCTACGAGCAGTACTTC. This encodes CSVLTGGYEQYF. The chain has TRBV29-1 and TRBJ2-7; TRBD1 matches at 9 bases. There are 12 residues in the CDR3. V dropped 5 bases and J dropped 3; count of bases not matched to a gene: 2. The germline gives CDR1 SQVTM, CDR2 ANQGSEA.

V usage is TRBV29-1 and J usage is TRBJ2-1; TRBD2 agrees at 8 bases. Germline lookup yields CDR1 SQVTM and CDR2 ANQGSEA. This CDR3 has 14 residues. This chain's CDR3 is CSQQSGGRFNEQFF. As DNA, the CDR3 is TGCAGTCAACAGTCGGGGGGGCGCTTCAATGAGCAGTTCTTC.

This clone was counted only a few times. The V gene is TRBV14, the J gene TRBJ1-5; no clear D. Looked up from germline, CDR1 is SGHDN and CDR2 is FVKESK. This CDR3 spans 13 amino acids. V was cut by 4 bases and J by 4 bases, with 8 bases left in between. The CDR3 region has the DNA TGTGCCAGCAGCCTAGGACCTAATCAGCCCCAGCATTTT. Translation gives CASSLGPNQPQHF. Together with reference TRBV14 and TRBJ1-5, the CDR3 gives the full variable domain: EAGVTQFPSHSVIEKGQTVTLRCDPISGHDNLYWYRRVMGKEIKFLLHFVKESKQDESGMPNNRFLAERTGGTYSTLKVQPAELEDSGVYFCASSLGPNQPQHFGDGTRLSIL.

This CDR3 reads CASSVDWDTYEQYF. CDR3 DNA: TGTGCCAGCAGCGTAGATTGGGACACCTACGAGCAGTACTTC. The chain couples TRBV9 to TRBJ2-7, with TRBD1 as a possible D gene (6 bases). The germline V gene encodes CDR1 SGDLS and CDR2 YYNGEE. Trimming stripped 0 bases from V and 2 bases from J, with 9 bases between. CDR3 length equals 14 residues.

The CDR3 protein is CAWGVRHAGANVLTF. In DNA form, the CDR3 reads TGTGCCTGGGGGGTTCGACACGCTGGGGCCAACGTCCTGACTTTC. This chain uses TRBV30 with TRBJ2-6; no clear D. Trimming took off 5 bases at V and 2 bases at J, with 13 bases between the two ends. Germline lookup yields CDR1 GTSNPN and CDR2 SVGIG (reference sequence). There are 15 residues in the CDR3.

The rearrangement uses TRBV2 and TRBJ1-5; possible D gene TRBD1, 6 bases. The germline CDR1 and CDR2 sequences are SNHLY and FYNNEI. V was trimmed by 2 bases and J by 2 bases, leaving 13 bases between them. The CDR3 runs to 16 residues. For the CDR3, the DNA is TGTGCCAGCAGTGAAAGGGGGGGCTGGGGCAATCAGCCCCAGCATTTT. Its translation is CASSERGGWGNQPQHF. Using reference TRBV2 and TRBJ1-5 for the parts outside the CDR3, the full variable domain is EPEVTQTPSHQVTQMGQEVILRCVPISNHLYFYWYRQILGQKVEFLVSFYNNEISEKSEIFDDQFSVERPDGSNFTLKIRSTKLEDSAMYFCASSERGGWGNQPQHFGDGTRLSIL.

The gene calls are TRBV5-4 and TRBJ2-7; no reliable D call. From germline, CDR1 is SGHNT and CDR2 YYREEE (reference sequence). The CDR3 runs 15 residues. V gave up 0 bases and J gave up 4 bases, with 14 bases separating them. CDR3 bases: TGTGCCAGCAGCTTGGAGGAAGGGCTACTGTACGAGCAGTACTTC. It specifies CASSLEEGLLYEQYF.

This clone appeared a few times. The CDR3 DNA reads TGTGCCAGCTCACAACAGGGGGCAAGCAATCAGCCCCAGCATTTT. Residues: CASSQQGASNQPQHF. The V and J genes are TRBV18 and TRBJ1-5; 9 bases are a match to TRBD1. V lost 4 bases and J lost 1; bases outside the gene matches: 2. The CDR3 is 15 residues long. Germline CDR1 KGHSH, CDR2 LQKENI.

This chain links TRBV7-2 with TRBJ1-5; D is perhaps TRBD1 (5 bases). Germline-derived CDR1 and CDR2 are SGHTA and FQGNSA. CDR3 size: 15 residues. Between the trimmed V and J ends, which lost 1 base and 1 base, there was a span of 8 bases. The CDR3 region has the DNA TGTGCCAGCAGCTTAGTGGGGGAGAGCAATCAGCCCCAGCATTTT. Residues: CASSLVGESNQPQHF.

The chain carries TRBV5-4 and TRBJ1-6; D gene unclear. Germline V gives CDR1 SGHNT, CDR2 YYREEE (reference sequence). Trimming took off 6 bases at V and 6 bases at J, with 16 bases between the two ends. The CDR3 is 15 amino acids. CDR3 sequence reads: CASNAGTNPNSPLHF. DNA for the CDR3: TGTGCCAGCAACGCTGGTACAAATCCTAATTCACCCCTCCACTTT.

V is TRBV2 and J is TRBJ2-7, with D maybe TRBD2 (5 bases). The germline V gene has CDR1 SNHLY and CDR2 FYNNEI. With 7 bases removed from V and 2 bases from J, the gap between germline ends came to 18 bases. CDR3 size: 15 residues. The CDR3 is CASTQSRTGTYEQYF. The DNA for the CDR3 is TGTGCCAGCACCCAAAGTCGGACCGGGACCTACGAGCAGTACTTC.

The chain combines TRBV7-3 with TRBJ1-5; maybe TRBD1 (5 bases). The CDR3 runs to 19 residues. Germline V gene sequence: CDR1 SGHTA, CDR2 FQGTGA. V lost 4 bases and J lost 4, with 26 bases in between. Here the CDR3 DNA reads TGTGCCAGCAGCTCCTTCGGGCCACGACAGACTTCAAGGAATCAGCCCCAGCATTTT. This gives the protein CASSSFGPRQTSRNQPQHF.

Only a few counts were recorded for this clone. The chain employs TRBV20-1 and TRBJ1-1; perhaps TRBD1 as D (5 bases). This CDR3 region has 11 residues. Germline V gene lookup returns CDR1 DFQATT and CDR2 SNEGSKA (reference sequence). In nucleotides, the CDR3 is TGCAGCGTCGGGACCGAGGGAAAAGCTTTCTTT. It translates to CSVGTEGKAFF.

This chain joins TRBV5-6 and TRBJ1-2, with D possibly matching TRBD1 (6 bases). Germline V CDR1 and CDR2: SGHDT, YYEEEE. The CDR3 length is 11 residues. V lost 6 bases, J lost 12 bases, and 15 bases lay in between. CDR3: CASIWRGTHTF. DNA of the CDR3: TGTGCCAGCATCTGGAGGGGGACGCACACCTTC. Filled out from reference TRBV5-6 and TRBJ1-2, the complete variable domain reads DAGVTQSPTHLIKTRGQQVTLRCSPKSGHDTVSWYQQALGQGPQFIFQYYEEEERQRGNFPDRFSGHQFPNYSSELNVNALLLGDSALYLCASIWRGTHTFGSGTRLTVV.

The V and J genes are TRBV2 and TRBJ1-6; the match to TRBD1 covers 11 bases. V was pared by 2 bases and J by 9 bases, with 9 bases of the junction left unmatched. Looked up from germline, CDR1 is SNHLY and CDR2 is FYNNEI. The CDR3 covers 17 residues. The CDR3: CASSERGLGTGGSPLHF. The CDR3 DNA reads TGTGCCAGCAGTGAAAGAGGTTTAGGGACAGGGGGTTCACCCCTCCACTTT.

This chain joins TRBV5-1 and TRBJ2-3; the match to TRBD2 covers 7 bases. V was clipped by 0 bases and J by 3 bases; unmatched bases: 1. Germline V gene data show CDR1 as SGHRS and CDR2 as YFSETQ. The CDR3 is 14 amino acids. For the CDR3, the DNA is TGCGCCAGCAGCTTGGGGGAGGGGACAGATACGCAGTATTTT. Translating gives CASSLGEGTDTQYF.

The rearrangement uses TRBV6-5 and TRBJ1-1, with D perhaps TRBD1 (5 bases). Looked up from germline, CDR1 is MNHEY and CDR2 is SVGAGI. This CDR3 contains 14 residues. V was shortened by 6 bases and J by 0 bases, with 11 bases between the two germline ends. The CDR3 here is CASRRGDVNTEAFF. Here the CDR3 DNA reads TGTGCCAGCAGACGAGGGGATGTGAACACTGAAGCTTTCTTT.

The J gene is TRBJ1-3, the V gene TRBV6-5, with D perhaps matching TRBD1 (5 bases). CDR1 is MNHEY, CDR2 SVGAGI, per germline. The CDR3 runs 16 residues. V lost 0 bases and J lost 1, with 10 bases in between. CDR3 DNA: TGTGCCAGCAGTTACTCGATTGCAGGGTCTGGAAACACCATATATTTT. Amino acids: CASSYSIAGSGNTIYF.

CDR3 sequence reads: CASSLGLRGRSGYTF. In DNA, the CDR3 is TGTGCCAGCAGCTTGGGGTTGCGGGGGCGCTCTGGCTACACCTTC. J is TRBJ1-2 and V is TRBV5-5; TRBD1 is a possible D gene (6 bases). Germline assignment: CDR1 SGHKS and CDR2 YYEKEE (reference sequence). V lost 0 bases and J lost 7, with 16 bases in between. The CDR3 has 15 amino acids.

This rearrangement joins TRBV5-1 to TRBJ2-7; TRBD1 agrees at 9 bases. The CDR3 length is 14 residues. Germline V CDR1 and CDR2: SGHRS, YFSETQ. After removal of 3 bases from V and 3 bases from J, the junction contained 4 bases not matched to a gene. The CDR3 region is CASSSGTGSYEQYF. The DNA of the CDR3 is TGCGCCAGCAGCTCTGGGACAGGGAGCTACGAGCAGTACTTC.

This clone was picked up a small number of times. This chain links TRBV2 with TRBJ1-5; D is uncertain. Trimming took off 1 base at V and 1 base at J, with 5 bases between the two ends. The CDR3 totals 14 residues. Germline V gene lookup returns CDR1 SNHLY and CDR2 FYNNEI. Here the CDR3 DNA reads TGTGCCAGCAGTGAAGAAGGGAGCAATCAGCCCCAGCATTTT. Its translation: CASSEEGSNQPQHF. The variable domain in full, completed from reference TRBV2 and TRBJ1-5, reads EPEVTQTPSHQVTQMGQEVILRCVPISNHLYFYWYRQILGQKVEFLVSFYNNEISEKSEIFDDQFSVERPDGSNFTLKIRSTKLEDSAMYFCASSEEGSNQPQHFGDGTRLSIL.